This T cell receptor (beta chain) was found in a study of monozygotic twins with inflammatory bowel disease. The germline V gene encodes CDR1 MGHRA and CDR2 YSYEKL. The CDR3 runs 14 residues. Broader study findings: There were differing immunosuppressive treatments, which may have added variability to patient repertoires.

Reanalyzing the 5' RACE reads, TCRdb keeps one entry per CDR3 protein, without DNA. This repertoire comprises nearly 450,000 distinct CDR3 sequences; its ten largest clones make up approximately 2.4%. Regarding this clonotype: Its cognate antigen is unknown.

Sequences were obtained from blood. This receptor was obtained from a human donor with ulcerative colitis or Crohn's disease, or a healthy co-twin of an affected twin (not recorded which). The V gene is TRBV4-1, the J gene TRBJ2-2. CDR3 in amino acids: CASSQNIETGELFF.